The 24 T cell receptor beta chains below all came from one sample that was sequenced in a study of blood T cell repertoires in COVID-19. Measured with immunoSEQ multiplex PCR; TCRdb has only the in-frame clones, and not every one. The sample has some 180,000 clones, roughly 73% seen once; the top ten hold 2.5% to 3%. The source material was peripheral blood. Source of these receptors: a woman at least 80 years old with active or convalescent COVID-19.

This chain joins TRBV19 and TRBJ2-7, with a possible D match to TRBD1 (5 bases). Germline CDR1 is LNHDA and CDR2 is SQIVND (reference sequence). V was clipped by 1 base and J by 2 bases, with 12 bases between them. This CDR3 has 15 residues. The CDR3 bases are TGTGCCAGTAGTATAGGGCAGGGATCCCCCTACGAGCAGTACTTC. Amino acids: CASSIGQGSPYEQYF.

The chain couples TRBV5-5 to TRBJ1-5, with 7 bases fitting TRBD1. CDR1 is SGHKS, CDR2 YYEKEE, per germline (reference sequence). The length of the CDR3 is 15 residues. The V and J ends lost 4 bases and 6 bases, in that order; junction bases with no gene match: 10. The CDR3 is CASSATGFPGQPQHF. CDR3 in DNA: TGTGCCAGCAGCGCGACAGGGTTTCCAGGTCAGCCCCAGCATTTT. Using reference TRBV5-5 and TRBJ1-5 for the parts outside the CDR3, the full variable domain is DAGVTQSPTHLIKTRGQQVTLRCSPISGHKSVSWYQQVLGQGPQFIFQYYEKEERGRGNFPDRFSARQFPNYSSELNVNALLLGDSALYLCASSATGFPGQPQHFGDGTRLSIL.

The genes are TRBV28 and TRBJ1-2, with D tentatively TRBD1 (6 bases). CDR1 and CDR2 from the germline V gene are MDHEN and SYDVKM. The CDR3 covers 12 residues. Trimming cost V 8 bases and J 3 bases, with 10 bases left between them. In nucleotides, the CDR3 is TGTGCCAGCCGGGGACAATACTATGGCTACACCTTC. Translating it yields CASRGQYYGYTF.

The J gene is TRBJ2-1, the V gene TRBV27; TRBD2 matches 8 bases. Germline assignment: CDR1 MNHEY and CDR2 SMNVEV (reference sequence). The CDR3 is 17 residues long. Trimming took 5 bases from V and 4 from J; bases not matched to a gene: 13. The CDR3 sequence is CASSRGSSGGRYNEQFF. The CDR3 bases are TGTGCCAGCAGTCGGGGATCCAGCGGGGGTCGATACAATGAGCAGTTCTTC.

This chain links TRBV27 with TRBJ1-6; 8 positions agree with TRBD1. Trimming took 3 bases from V and 8 from J; bases not matched to a gene: 6. Germline loops: CDR1 MNHEY, CDR2 SMNVEV (reference sequence). The CDR3 runs 15 residues. Here the CDR3 reads CASSFSDRGYSPLHF. The CDR3 nucleotides read TGTGCCAGCAGTTTTTCAGACAGGGGATATTCACCCCTCCACTTT.

This rearrangement joins TRBV7-3 to TRBJ1-2; D is undetermined. CDR1 SGHTA and CDR2 FQGTGA come from the germline V gene. The length of the CDR3 is 12 residues. V dropped 8 bases and J dropped 4 bases, with 11 bases sitting between them. The CDR3 DNA follows: TGTGCCAGCGGGGAACGGGGCTATGGCTACACCTTC. As protein: CASGERGYGYTF.

CDR3 amino acids: CASSRTRGNQPQHF. DNA of the CDR3: TGTGCCAGTAGCCGGACAAGGGGCAATCAGCCCCAGCATTTT. The chain joins TRBV19 to TRBJ1-5, with D tentatively TRBD1 (5 bases). The CDR3 consists of 14 residues. The V gene lost 6 bases and the J gene lost 2 bases, with 11 bases spanning the gap. CDR1 is LNHDA and CDR2 is SQIVND in the germline V gene (reference sequence).

This chain uses TRBV5-1 with TRBJ1-4; 7 bases are a match to TRBD1. Germline-derived CDR1 and CDR2 are SGHRS and YFSETQ. The CDR3 contains 15 residues. The trim removed 4 bases at V and 4 bases at J, leaving 7 bases unmatched. CDR3 bases: TGCGCCAGCAGCCAAGGGGACAGCATTAATGAAAAACTGTTTTTT. Its translation is CASSQGDSINEKLFF.

The CDR3 is CASSQGQGLQPQHF. In nucleotides, the CDR3 is TGTGCCAGCAGCCAGGGACAGGGTTTACAGCCCCAGCATTTT. This chain joins TRBV6-2 or TRBV6-3 and TRBJ1-5; TRBD1 aligns across 9 bases. Germline CDR1 and CDR2: MNHEY and SVGEGT. The CDR3 loop spans 14 amino acids. V dropped 6 bases and J dropped 7; count of bases not matched to a gene: 7.

V and J are TRBV5-4 and TRBJ1-1, with 9 bases that match TRBD1. CDR1 and CDR2 from the germline V gene are SGHNT and YYREEE (reference sequence). The CDR3 loop spans 15 amino acids. J gave up 1 base and V 3 bases, and 4 bases lay outside the gene matches. The CDR3 is CASSYLDRGNTEAFF. Here the CDR3 DNA reads TGTGCCAGCAGCTATTTGGACAGGGGGAACACTGAAGCTTTCTTT.

This chain joins TRBV9 and TRBJ2-2; TRBD1 might be the D (6 bases). The length of the CDR3 is 16 residues. V shed 0 bases and J shed 3 bases, with 12 bases lying between them. Germline V gene sequence: CDR1 SGDLS, CDR2 YYNGEE. The CDR3 DNA reads TGTGCCAGCAGCGTAGGACAGGAGAGCTACACCGGGGAGCTGTTTTTT. Its protein is CASSVGQESYTGELFF.

The chain joins TRBV2 to TRBJ1-1; 7 nucleotides agree with TRBD1. V lost 4 bases, J lost 1 base, and 3 bases stayed unmatched. Per the germline V gene, CDR1 is SNHLY and CDR2 is FYNNEI. The CDR3 has 14 amino acids. CDR3 bases: TGTGCCAGCAGTGTAGGGGGCCAGAACACTGAAGCTTTCTTT. Protein: CASSVGGQNTEAFF.

The chain joins TRBV28 to TRBJ2-4; TRBD2 aligns across 7 bases. Germline V gene sequence: CDR1 MDHEN, CDR2 SYDVKM. The trim removed 6 bases at V and 8 bases at J, leaving 4 bases unmatched. This CDR3 contains 12 residues. CDR3 nucleotide sequence: TGTGCCAGCAGCGTGGGGGGGGACATTCAGTACTTC. Its translation: CASSVGGDIQYF.

The V gene is TRBV28, the J gene TRBJ1-5; 8 bases map to TRBD1. The CDR3 loop spans 15 amino acids. Germline CDR1 reads MDHEN; CDR2 reads SYDVKM. V shed 6 bases and J 3 bases; nucleotides not matched to a gene: 7. CDR3 DNA sequence: TGTGCCAGCAGAAATCCGACAGGGGCCAATCAGCCCCAGCATTTT. It is translated as CASRNPTGANQPQHF.

The chain couples TRBV4-2 to TRBJ1-1; 7 bases are a match to TRBD1. The V gene's germline CDR1 is LGHNA and CDR2 YNFKEQ. With 1 base clipped from V and 0 bases from J, the junction kept 2 bases outside the gene matches. The CDR3 extends over 15 amino acids. CDR3 protein: CASSQGQGMNTEAFF. The CDR3 bases are TGTGCCAGCAGCCAAGGACAGGGCATGAACACTGAAGCTTTCTTT.

The J gene is TRBJ2-1, the V gene TRBV7-9, with D unclear. The CDR3 spans 15 residues. The V gene lost 1 base and the J gene lost 2 bases, with 9 bases spanning the gap. Germline CDR1 and CDR2: SEHNR and FQNEAQ (reference sequence). CDR3 amino acids: CASSLVEITYNEQFF. The DNA for the CDR3 is TGTGCCAGCAGCTTAGTAGAAATCACCTACAATGAGCAGTTCTTC.

This clone was recorded once. CDR3 DNA: TGTGCCATCAGTGAAGGGAACAGGGTGGGCGAGCAGTACTTC. It yields the protein CAISEGNRVGEQYF. The chain links TRBV10-3 to TRBJ2-7, with D maybe TRBD1 (6 bases). The length of the CDR3 is 14 residues. The V and J ends lost 3 bases and 6 bases respectively, with 15 bases between them. Germline V gene data show CDR1 as ENHRY and CDR2 as SYGVKD.

The rearrangement joins TRBV18 to TRBJ2-5; TRBD2 matches 8 bases. V dropped 4 bases and J dropped 5; count of bases not matched to a gene: 3. Germline V gene lookup returns CDR1 KGHSH and CDR2 LQKENI. This CDR3 comprises 13 residues. The CDR3 DNA reads as TGTGCCAGCTCACGCCCTAGCGGGGAGACCCAGTACTTC. Translation: CASSRPSGETQYF.

The chain joins TRBV6-5 to TRBJ1-5; tentative D call: TRBD1 (5 bases). Germline V lookup: CDR1 MNHEY, CDR2 SVGAGI. The length of the CDR3 is 13 residues. Trimming removed 2 bases at V and 4 bases at J, with 6 bases between. The CDR3 sequence: CASSYGGNQPQHF. DNA of the CDR3: TGTGCCAGCAGTTACGGGGGGAATCAGCCCCAGCATTTT.

V gene TRBV5-4 combines with J gene TRBJ2-2, with a weak D call TRBD1 (6 bases). V was shortened by 2 bases and J by 0 bases, with 8 bases between the two germline ends. CDR1 is SGHNT, CDR2 YYREEE, per germline (reference sequence). The CDR3 spans 15 residues. The CDR3 nucleotides are TGTGCCAGCAGCTTTCAGGGGTCGAACACCGGGGAGCTGTTTTTT. It encodes CASSFQGSNTGELFF.

The chain uses TRBV3-1 (or the pseudogene TRBV3-2) and TRBJ1-3, with D perhaps matching TRBD1 (6 bases). CDR3 size: 18 residues. The germline gives CDR1 LGHDT, CDR2 YNNKEL (reference sequence). Trimming removed 3 bases at V and 0 bases at J, with 18 bases between. This CDR3 reads CASSHAGQTALSGNTIYF. CDR3 DNA sequence: TGTGCCAGCAGCCACGCCGGACAGACAGCCCTCTCTGGAAACACCATATATTTT.

This clone turned up a few times. CDR3 residues: CASSTDRKYQETQYF. For the CDR3, the DNA is TGTGCCAGCAGTACTGACAGAAAGTACCAAGAGACCCAGTACTTC. The chain employs TRBV2 and TRBJ2-5, with D perhaps TRBD1 (5 bases). The CDR3 spans 15 residues. Trimming shortened V by 5 bases and J by 0 bases, and 13 bases separated the two germline ends. Germline V lookup: CDR1 SNHLY, CDR2 FYNNEI.

The chain links TRBV27 to TRBJ2-7; D may be TRBD2 (7 bases). The CDR3 has 15 residues. V was shortened by 7 bases and J by 2 bases, with 18 bases between the two germline ends. The germline V gene encodes CDR1 MNHEY and CDR2 SMNVEV (reference sequence). The CDR3 reads CASTWTGGSTYEQYF. The CDR3 coding sequence is TGTGCCAGCACCTGGACGGGGGGCTCGACCTACGAGCAGTACTTC.

The J gene is TRBJ1-2, the V gene TRBV24-1, with 10 bases matching TRBD1. The germline V gene encodes CDR1 KGHDR and CDR2 SFDVKD. There are 14 residues in the CDR3. The V gene end was trimmed by 4 bases and the J gene end by 7 bases; junction bases not matched to a gene: 5. The CDR3 sequence is CATSDPWTGGGYTF. Here the CDR3 DNA reads TGTGCCACCAGTGACCCCTGGACAGGGGGTGGCTACACCTTC.